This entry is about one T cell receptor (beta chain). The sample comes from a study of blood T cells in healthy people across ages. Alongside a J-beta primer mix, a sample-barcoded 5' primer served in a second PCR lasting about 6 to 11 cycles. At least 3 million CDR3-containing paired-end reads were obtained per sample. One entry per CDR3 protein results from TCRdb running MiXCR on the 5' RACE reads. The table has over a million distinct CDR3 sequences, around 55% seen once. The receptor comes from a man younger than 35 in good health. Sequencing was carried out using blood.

The CDR3 DNA reads TGTGCCAGCAGCTGGGGAATAGGGGATACGCAGTATTTT. The encoded protein is CASSWGIGDTQYF. V gene TRBV12-3 or TRBV12-4 combines with J gene TRBJ2-3; D remains unclear. Between the trimmed V and J ends, which lost 6 bases and 6 bases, there was a span of 13 bases. This CDR3 comprises 13 residues.